The next 17 T cell receptor beta chains were all read from a single sample in a study of blood T cell repertoires in COVID-19. Data came from immunoSEQ multiplex PCR; TCRdb stores just in-frame clones and leaves some out. The sample has a few hundred thousand clones; 90% are singletons. The source material was peripheral blood. The receptors were gathered from a woman aged 60-75 years with COVID-19, enrolled during active disease.

The rearrangement links TRBV4-2 to TRBJ1-5; D not certain. CDR3 length: 14 amino acids. In germline, CDR1 is LGHNA, CDR2 YNFKEQ. With 0 bases removed from V and 10 bases from J, the gap between germline ends came to 13 bases. CDR3 region: CASSQDMVLSPQHF. CDR3 DNA sequence: TGTGCCAGCAGCCAAGATATGGTTTTGAGCCCCCAGCATTTT.

J is TRBJ1-1 and V is TRBV19; TRBD1 might be the D (6 bases). CDR3 size: 13 residues. Trimming removed 3 bases from V and 4 bases from J, with 9 bases in between. Germline V gene sequence: CDR1 LNHDA, CDR2 SQIVND (reference sequence). The CDR3 loop is CASSMGAFTEAFF. In DNA, the CDR3 is TGTGCCAGTAGTATGGGGGCCTTCACTGAAGCTTTCTTT.

In regard to this clone: This may be a read error: a much more frequent sequence differs by one nucleotide. The genes are TRBV3-1 (or the pseudogene TRBV3-2) and TRBJ2-7; 7 bases are a match to TRBD1. V trimming: 4 bases; J trimming: 5 bases; junction bases outside the gene matches: 2. CDR3 length equals 12 residues. Germline V gene lookup returns CDR1 LGHDT and CDR2 YNNKEL (reference sequence). The CDR3 sequence is CASSPTGNEQYF. The CDR3 coding sequence is TGTGCCAGCAGCCCGACAGGGAACGAGCAGTACTTC.

This sequence joins TRBV4-3 and TRBJ1-2, with D unclear. The CDR3 totals 15 residues. Trimming took 4 bases from V and 4 from J, leaving 16 bases between them. Germline V gives CDR1 LGHNA, CDR2 YSLEER. CDR3 amino acids: CASSRTIGVPYGYTF. In nucleotides, the CDR3 is TGCGCCAGCAGCCGCACCATAGGAGTTCCCTATGGCTACACCTTC.

With respect to this clone: The junction does not match germline at one end; this may be a read error. This chain joins TRBV12-5 and TRBJ1-3; D gene unclear. CDR3 size: 15 residues. Germline CDR1 and CDR2: LGHNT and FRNRAP. The DNA of the CDR3 is TGTGCTAGTGGCGAGGCGGTGTTCCAAGGAAGCACCATATATTTT. As protein: CASGEAVFQGSTIYF.

The J gene is TRBJ1-1, the V gene TRBV7-9; TRBD1 might be the D (5 bases). There are 14 residues in the CDR3. Germline loops: CDR1 SEHNR, CDR2 FQNEAQ (reference sequence). With 5 bases removed from V and 1 base from J, the gap between germline ends came to 11 bases. The CDR3, as DNA: TGTGCCAGCAGCCCCAGGGAATCGAACACTGAAGCTTTCTTT. Translation gives CASSPRESNTEAFF.

This sequence joins TRBV6-5 and TRBJ1-2; tentative D call: TRBD1 (5 bases). Trimming took off 2 bases at V and 2 bases at J, with 12 bases between the two ends. The CDR3 spans 15 residues. Germline V gene lookup returns CDR1 MNHEY and CDR2 SVGAGI. The CDR3 protein is CASSYRRPGNYGYTF. The CDR3, as DNA: TGTGCCAGCAGTTACCGCCGTCCAGGGAACTATGGCTACACCTTC.

The chain employs TRBV19 and TRBJ2-7; 8 nucleotides agree with TRBD2. The V and J ends lost 3 bases and 2 bases, in that order; junction bases with no gene match: 3. From germline, CDR1 is LNHDA and CDR2 SQIVND (reference sequence). The CDR3 length is 14 residues. CDR3 sequence (DNA): TGTGCCAGTAGTATCGGGGGGGTTACCTACGAGCAGTACTTC. Translated: CASSIGGVTYEQYF.

V is TRBV12-3 or TRBV12-4 and J is TRBJ1-5; the D is unclear. The CDR3 spans 13 residues. Trimming took off 2 bases at V and 2 bases at J, with 4 bases between the two ends. The CDR3 DNA sequence: TGTGCCAGCAGTTTACAGGGCAATCAGCCCCAGCATTTT. The encoded protein is CASSLQGNQPQHF.

The chain couples TRBV6-4 to TRBJ1-2; weak D call: TRBD1 (5 bases). The CDR3 consists of 13 residues. Germline V gene data show CDR1 as MRHNA and CDR2 as SNTAGT. V lost 5 bases and J 6 bases, leaving 13 bases between the germline ends. This chain's CDR3 is CASSPQGADGYTF. The CDR3 DNA sequence: TGTGCCAGCAGTCCCCAGGGTGCAGATGGCTACACCTTC.

V gene TRBV7-8 combines with J gene TRBJ1-1, with D hard to call. CDR3 length equals 14 residues. CDR1 is SGHVS and CDR2 is FQNEAQ in the germline V gene. V lost 3 bases to trimming and J lost 5 bases, with 13 bases between them. The CDR3 sequence is CASSLKRLLTEAFF. DNA of the CDR3: TGTGCCAGCAGCTTGAAGAGACTCCTAACTGAAGCTTTCTTT.

The chain is built from TRBV4-3 and TRBJ1-1; D possibly corresponds to TRBD1 (5 bases). V was shortened by 1 base and J by 1 base, with 7 bases between the two germline ends. The CDR3 is 14 amino acids. The germline V gene has CDR1 LGHNA and CDR2 YSLEER. CDR3: CASSQGQTNTEAFF. In DNA, the CDR3 is TGCGCCAGCAGCCAAGGACAGACGAACACTGAAGCTTTCTTT.

The chain recombines TRBV9 with TRBJ2-1; 10 positions agree with TRBD2. J lost 6 bases, V lost 0 bases, and 3 bases had no gene match. Germline V gene sequence: CDR1 SGDLS, CDR2 YYNGEE. The length of the CDR3 is 15 residues. CDR3: CASSVVASGGNEQFF. For the CDR3, the DNA is TGTGCCAGCAGCGTAGTGGCTAGCGGGGGCAATGAGCAGTTCTTC.

V and J are TRBV5-4 and TRBJ2-1; D is unresolved. The CDR3 totals 15 residues. The V end was cut by 0 bases, the J end by 5 bases, with 12 bases between. Germline-derived CDR1 and CDR2 are SGHNT and YYREEE (reference sequence). CDR3 loop: CASSLDQRRDNEQFF. Written as DNA, the CDR3 is TGTGCCAGCAGCTTGGACCAGCGTCGGGACAATGAGCAGTTCTTC.

The CDR3 region has the DNA TGTGCCACCAGCGCGGCCTATCTGCCTGGGACAGGGGCCACAGATACGCAGTATTTT. Translating gives CATSAAYLPGTGATDTQYF. The V call is TRBV15, the J call TRBJ2-3; TRBD1 matches 10 bases. The CDR3 sequence is 19 residues long. CDR1 and CDR2 (germline): LNHNV, YYDKDF (reference sequence). V lost 5 bases to trimming and J lost 2 bases; unmatched junction nucleotides: 16.

V is TRBV4-1 and J is TRBJ1-1; D gene ambiguous. Per germline, CDR1 MGHRA and CDR2 YSYEKL. The V gene lost 0 bases and the J gene lost 8 bases, with 10 bases spanning the gap. This CDR3 is 13 amino acids long. CDR3 sequence reads: CASSQDTAKEAFF. Here the CDR3 DNA reads TGCGCCAGCAGCCAAGACACCGCGAAGGAAGCTTTCTTT.

The J gene is TRBJ1-1, the V gene TRBV12-5; D not resolved. Germline CDR1 LGHNT, CDR2 FRNRAP. The CDR3 totals 14 residues. The V gene lost 2 bases and the J gene lost 4 bases, with 11 bases spanning the gap. The CDR3 region is CASGLPKMSTEAFF. CDR3 in DNA: TGTGCTAGTGGTTTGCCAAAGATGAGCACTGAAGCTTTCTTT.